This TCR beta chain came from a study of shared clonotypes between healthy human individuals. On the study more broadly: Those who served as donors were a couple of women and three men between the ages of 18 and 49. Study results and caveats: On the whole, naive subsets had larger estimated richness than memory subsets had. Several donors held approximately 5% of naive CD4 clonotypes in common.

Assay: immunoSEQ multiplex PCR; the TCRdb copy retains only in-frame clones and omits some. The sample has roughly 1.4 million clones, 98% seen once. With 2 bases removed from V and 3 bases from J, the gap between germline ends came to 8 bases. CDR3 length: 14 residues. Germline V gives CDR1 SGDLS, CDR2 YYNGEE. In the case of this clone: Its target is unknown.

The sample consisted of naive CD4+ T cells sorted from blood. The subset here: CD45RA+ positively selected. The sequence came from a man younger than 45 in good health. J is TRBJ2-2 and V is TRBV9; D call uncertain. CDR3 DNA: TGTGCCAGCAGCGTTCGCTCTTACACCGGGGAGCTGTTTTTT. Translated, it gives CASSVRSYTGELFF.